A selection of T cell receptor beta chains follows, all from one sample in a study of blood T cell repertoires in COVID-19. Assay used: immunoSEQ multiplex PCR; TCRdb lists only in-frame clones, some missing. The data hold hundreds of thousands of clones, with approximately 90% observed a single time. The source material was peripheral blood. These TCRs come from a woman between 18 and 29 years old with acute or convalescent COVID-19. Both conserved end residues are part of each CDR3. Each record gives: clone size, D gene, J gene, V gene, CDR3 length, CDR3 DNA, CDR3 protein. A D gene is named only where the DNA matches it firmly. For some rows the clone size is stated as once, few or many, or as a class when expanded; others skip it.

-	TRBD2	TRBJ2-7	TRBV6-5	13	TGTGCCAGCAGTCTGGGACTAGCAAGGGAGCAGTACTTC	CASSLGLAREQYF
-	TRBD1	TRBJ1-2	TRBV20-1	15	TGCAGTGCTTGTGCCGGGACAGGGTGTTTCTATGGCTACACCTTC	CSACAGTGCFYGYTF
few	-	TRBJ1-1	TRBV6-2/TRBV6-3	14	TGTGCCAGCAGTTACTCGAACGAGGTGGCTGAAGCTTTCTTT	CASSYSNEVAEAFF
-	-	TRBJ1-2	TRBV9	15	TGTGCCAGCAGCGTAGGGTCGGAGCCGAACTATGGCTACACCTTC	CASSVGSEPNYGYTF
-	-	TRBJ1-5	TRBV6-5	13	TGTGCCAGCAGTTATGGGGGGAATCAGCCCCAGCATTTT	CASSYGGNQPQHF
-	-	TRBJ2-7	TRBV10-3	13	TGTGCCATCAGCTCGGGGAACTCCTACGAGCAGTACTTC	CAISSGNSYEQYF
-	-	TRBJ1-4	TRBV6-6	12	TGTGCCAGCAGTTGGCCCCAGGGAGGACTGTTTTTT	CASSWPQGGLFF
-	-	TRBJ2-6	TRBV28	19	TGTGCCAGCAGTTTACCTCCGCCAGGGGCCGCCGCTGAGGCCAACGTCCTGACTTTC	CASSLPPPGAAAEANVLTF
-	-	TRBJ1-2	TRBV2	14	TGTGCCAGCAGTGAAGGATGGGGGGGCGCGGGCTACACCTTC	CASSEGWGGAGYTF
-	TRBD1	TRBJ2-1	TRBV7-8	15	TGTGCCAGCAGCGTCCGGGACAGGGTATACAATGAGCAGTTCTTC	CASSVRDRVYNEQFF
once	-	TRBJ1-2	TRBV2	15	TGTGCCAGCAGGGAGGTGCGGGGACTCGTAAGTGGCTACACCTTC	CASREVRGLVSGYTF
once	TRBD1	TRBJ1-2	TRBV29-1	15	TGCAGCGTAGACAGGACAGGGGAGGGTAGCTATGGCTACACCTTC	CSVDRTGEGSYGYTF
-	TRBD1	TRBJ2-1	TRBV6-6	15	TGTGCCAGCAGCCCTGAATGGACAGGGCCCAATGAGCAGTTCTTC	CASSPEWTGPNEQFF
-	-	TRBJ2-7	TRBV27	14	TGTGCCAGCAGTCCGCCTGAGGGAGGCTACGAGCAGTACTTC	CASSPPEGGYEQYF
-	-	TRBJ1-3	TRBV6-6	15	TGTGCCAGCAGTTACAGAGAGGGTTCTGGAAACACCATATATTTT	CASSYREGSGNTIYF
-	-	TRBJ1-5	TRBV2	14	TGTGCCAGCAGTGATTGGACAGAGAATCAGCCCCAGCATTTT	CASSDWTENQPQHF
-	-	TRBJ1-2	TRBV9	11	TGTGCCAGCAGCGCCAGGGATGGCTACACCTTC	CASSARDGYTF
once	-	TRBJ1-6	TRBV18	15	TGTGCCAGCTCATCTATGGAGGGTATCAATTCACCCCTCCACTTT	CASSSMEGINSPLHF
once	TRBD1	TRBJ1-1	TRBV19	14	TGTGCCAGTAGTACTACAGGGGGCCCCACTGAAGCTTTCTTT	CASSTTGGPTEAFF
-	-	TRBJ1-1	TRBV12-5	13	TGTGCTAGTGGACGTAGGGGTAACACTGAAGCTTTCTTT	CASGRRGNTEAFF
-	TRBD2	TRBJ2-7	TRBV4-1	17	TGCGCCAGCAGCCCCGGTCCGGTCTGGGGGGGAAGCTCCGAGCAGTACTTC	CASSPGPVWGGSSEQYF
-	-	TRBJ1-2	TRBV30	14	TGTGCCTGGAGTGTACTGAAGGGGCAGCATGGCTACACCTTC	CAWSVLKGQHGYTF
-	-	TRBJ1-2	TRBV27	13	TGTGCCAGCAGTTTCCGGGGAGGAGAAGGCTACACCTTC	CASSFRGGEGYTF
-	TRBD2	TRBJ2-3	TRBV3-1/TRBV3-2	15	TGTGCCAGCAGCCGCGGGGAGGGCAGGACAGATACGCAGTATTTT	CASSRGEGRTDTQYF
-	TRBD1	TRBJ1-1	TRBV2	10	TGTGCCAGTGACAGGGATTGGGCTTTCTTT	CASDRDWAFF
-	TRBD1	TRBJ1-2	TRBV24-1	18	TGTGCCACCAGTGATTCGCAGATGGGACAGGGGAGGAACTATGGCTACACCTTC	CATSDSQMGQGRNYGYTF
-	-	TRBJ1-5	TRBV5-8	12	TGTGCCAGTGAACAGTACAATCAGCCCCAGCATTTT	CASEQYNQPQHF
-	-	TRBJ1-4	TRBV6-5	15	TGTGCCAGCAGTTACGCAGGGACACTCAATGAAAAACTGTTTTTT	CASSYAGTLNEKLFF
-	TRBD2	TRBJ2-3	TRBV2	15	TGTGCCAGCAGTGATCAGCGGGGGGCCACAGATACGCAGTATTTT	CASSDQRGATDTQYF
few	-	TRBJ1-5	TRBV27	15	TGTGCCAGCAGTTTATCGGGGGCTCTCAATCAGCCCCAGCATTTT	CASSLSGALNQPQHF
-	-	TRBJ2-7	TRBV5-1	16	TGCGCCAGCAGCTTGGATCCCCGGGACTGGGAATACGAGCAGTACTTC	CASSLDPRDWEYEQYF
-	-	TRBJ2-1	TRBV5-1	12	TGCGCCAGCACCCCGGGGAGTCGAGAGCAGTTCTTC	CASTPGSREQFF
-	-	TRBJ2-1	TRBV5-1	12	TGCGCCAGCAGCGTTGGAGGGGCGAACGCGTTCTTC	CASSVGGANAFF
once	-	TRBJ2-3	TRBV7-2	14	TGTGCCAGCACGGAGTCGATTCGCACAGATACGCAGTATTTT	CASTESIRTDTQYF
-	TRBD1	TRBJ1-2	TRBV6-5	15	TGTGCCAGCCAAAGGGCGACAGGGGCCAGCTATGGCTACACCTTC	CASQRATGASYGYTF